The sequence of this TCR beta chain was determined in a study of cytomegalovirus exposure and HLA in healthy donors. The study's findings and limits: Earlier results showed most TCR beta V segments being productive about 87% or about 30% of the time. Immune exposure data for these donors was limited to CMV serostatus.

Turning to this clone: Antigen: not known.

Primers included in the PCR were 60 Vbeta and 13 Jbeta primers. Only in-frame clones appear in the TCRdb table, and some are missing; sequencing was by immunoSEQ multiplex PCR. This table has just over 200,000 clones, approximately 85% appearing once. This clonotype was sampled from a woman between 40 and 55 years old in good health and CMV-seronegative. The specimen was PBMCs.

CDR3 sequence (DNA): TGTGCCAGTAGTCTGACTAGCGGGAGCGGCAATGAGCAGTTCTTC. It specifies CASSLTSGSGNEQFF. J is TRBJ2-1 and V is TRBV19; 12 bases fit TRBD2. V shed 5 bases, J shed 6 bases, and the junction held 5 bases outside the gene matches. CDR1 and CDR2 (germline): LNHDA, SQIVND (reference sequence). The CDR3 runs 15 residues.